The rows below give T cell receptor beta chains drawn from one sample of a study of blood T cell repertoires in COVID-19. Here immunoSEQ multiplex PCR was the method, and the copy in TCRdb shows in-frame clones only, minus some. The sample lists 270,000 or so clones; about 85% were seen once. The sample consisted of PBMCs or T cells enriched from blood (not recorded which). The receptors were gathered from a woman aged 50 to 60 who had been exposed to COVID-19. Both conserved end residues are part of each CDR3. Each record gives: V gene, J gene, D gene, clone size, CDR3 protein, CDR3 DNA. The D gene is left open where the match is weak. The size entry is marked missing in some rows and otherwise reads once, few, many or a size class.

V: TRBV7-2
J: TRBJ1-5
D: -
size: -
CDR3: CASSPMADQPQHF
DNA: TGTGCCAGCAGCCCTATGGCGGATCAGCCCCAGCATTTT

V: TRBV12-3/TRBV12-4
J: TRBJ1-1
D: -
size: -
CDR3: CASSSTGLHEAFF
DNA: TGTGCCAGCAGTTCGACAGGCTTGCATGAAGCTTTCTTT

V: TRBV6-6
J: TRBJ1-6
D: -
size: -
CDR3: CASSYQLADNSPLHF
DNA: TGTGCCAGCAGTTACCAACTTGCGGATAATTCACCCCTCCACTTT

V: TRBV5-4
J: TRBJ1-2
D: TRBD1
size: -
CDR3: CASSLKKGTGSYGYTF
DNA: TGTGCCAGCAGCTTGAAAAAGGGGACAGGGAGCTATGGCTACACCTTC

V: TRBV6-2/TRBV6-3
J: TRBJ2-6
D: -
size: -
CDR3: CASSSSDSASGANVLTF
DNA: TGTGCCAGCAGTTCCTCTGACAGCGCCTCTGGGGCCAACGTCCTGACTTTC

V: TRBV5-1
J: TRBJ2-5
D: -
size: -
CDR3: CASSLRIGWETQYF
DNA: TGCGCCAGCAGCTTGAGAATCGGGTGGGAGACCCAGTACTTC

V: TRBV30
J: TRBJ2-2
D: -
size: -
CDR3: CAWDRVNTGELFF
DNA: TGTGCCTGGGACCGGGTCAACACCGGGGAGCTGTTTTTT

V: TRBV27
J: TRBJ1-1
D: TRBD1
size: -
CDR3: CASSQDRALGGAFF
DNA: TGTGCCAGCAGTCAGGACAGGGCTCTGGGGGGAGCTTTCTTT

V: TRBV9
J: TRBJ2-7
D: TRBD1
size: -
CDR3: CASGQGGYEQYF
DNA: TGTGCCAGCGGACAGGGTGGTTACGAGCAGTACTTC

V: TRBV24-1
J: TRBJ2-1
D: TRBD2
size: -
CDR3: CATSGGPVGGGTYNEQFF
DNA: TGTGCCACCAGTGGGGGCCCCGTAGGCGGGGGAACCTACAATGAGCAGTTCTTC

V: TRBV28
J: TRBJ2-7
D: TRBD1
size: once
CDR3: CASSRPGQMLSYEQYF
DNA: TGTGCCAGCAGCAGACCGGGACAGATGCTCTCCTACGAGCAGTACTTC

V: TRBV3-1/TRBV3-2
J: TRBJ1-5
D: -
size: -
CDR3: CASSRTRPGRGNQPQHF
DNA: TGTGCCAGCAGCCGAACAAGGCCAGGGCGTGGCAATCAGCCCCAGCATTTT

V: TRBV12-3/TRBV12-4
J: TRBJ2-4
D: TRBD1
size: -
CDR3: CASSLMGQDIQYF
DNA: TGTGCCAGCAGTTTAATGGGACAGGACATTCAGTACTTC

V: TRBV28
J: TRBJ1-2
D: -
size: -
CDR3: CASGARVLGYTF
DNA: TGTGCCAGCGGGGCCAGGGTACTTGGCTACACCTTC

V: TRBV10-2
J: TRBJ1-1
D: -
size: -
CDR3: CASVPTGDTEAFF
DNA: TGCGCCAGCGTTCCGACAGGAGACACTGAAGCTTTCTTT

V: TRBV5-6
J: TRBJ2-3
D: -
size: once
CDR3: CASNYRSDTQYF
DNA: TGTGCCAGCAACTACCGCTCTGATACGCAGTATTTT

V: TRBV2
J: TRBJ1-6
D: -
size: -
CDR3: CASSEQNDSPLHF
DNA: TGTGCCAGCAGTGAACAGAACGATTCACCCCTCCACTTT

V: TRBV7-9
J: TRBJ1-6
D: -
size: -
CDR3: CASSSTGTENSPLHF
DNA: TGTGCCAGCAGCTCAACCGGGACTGAGAATTCACCCCTCCACTTT

V: TRBV2
J: TRBJ1-5
D: -
size: -
CDR3: CATSDRGEQTPQHF
DNA: TGTGCCACCTCCGACAGAGGAGAACAGACGCCCCAGCATTTT

V: TRBV20-1
J: TRBJ1-5
D: -
size: -
CDR3: CSASSRQRSWSNQPQHF
DNA: TGCAGTGCTAGTTCAAGGCAGAGGTCCTGGAGCAATCAGCCCCAGCATTTT

V: TRBV9
J: TRBJ1-1
D: -
size: -
CDR3: CASSVDILNTEAFF
DNA: TGTGCCAGCAGCGTGGACATTTTGAACACTGAAGCTTTCTTT

V: TRBV5-6
J: TRBJ2-5
D: -
size: -
CDR3: CASSPLGRGMETQYF
DNA: TGTGCCAGCAGCCCGCTCGGGAGAGGGATGGAGACCCAGTACTTC

V: TRBV7-2
J: TRBJ1-3
D: TRBD1
size: -
CDR3: CASSSYRGLGNTIYF
DNA: TGTGCCAGCAGCTCCTACAGGGGGCTGGGGAACACCATATATTTT

V: TRBV3-1/TRBV3-2
J: TRBJ2-5
D: TRBD2
size: -
CDR3: CASSQDPRGGGETQYF
DNA: TGTGCCAGCAGCCAAGATCCTCGGGGGGGCGGGGAGACCCAGTACTTC

V: TRBV6-2/TRBV6-3
J: TRBJ1-6
D: TRBD1
size: -
CDR3: CASSYSRDRGPSSYNSPLHF
DNA: TGTGCCAGCAGTTACTCGAGGGACAGGGGCCCTAGCTCCTATAATTCACCCCTCCACTTT

V: TRBV19
J: TRBJ2-7
D: -
size: -
CDR3: CASSSTQGEQYF
DNA: TGTGCCAGTAGTAGCACCCAGGGCGAGCAGTACTTC

V: TRBV30
J: TRBJ1-1
D: TRBD1
size: -
CDR3: CAWSYRGDTEAFF
DNA: TGTGCCTGGAGTTACAGGGGTGACACTGAAGCTTTCTTT

V: TRBV18
J: TRBJ2-7
D: -
size: -
CDR3: CASSPTEAYEQYF
DNA: TGTGCCAGCTCACCGACAGAGGCCTACGAGCAGTACTTC

V: TRBV6-1
J: TRBJ1-1
D: -
size: few
CDR3: CASSDTGRTEAFF
DNA: TGTGCCAGCAGTGACACAGGGCGGACTGAAGCTTTCTTT

V: TRBV5-1
J: TRBJ2-1
D: TRBD2
size: -
CDR3: CASSLWGGWNNEQFF
DNA: TGCGCCAGCAGCTTGTGGGGGGGTTGGAACAATGAGCAGTTCTTC